This TCR beta chain was identified in a study of cytomegalovirus exposure and HLA in healthy donors. Study-level points and caveats: Sequencing likely generated an artifact that appeared as a cluster of highly shared sequence variants. The number of N-insertions in an Asian-associated ancestry cluster was reportedly below the roughly 620-donor mean in a later analysis. Most TCR sequences were uncommon, yet certain public TCRs appeared in many donors.

Worth noting for this clone: Antigen: not known.

In the PCR, 60 Vbeta and 13 Jbeta primers were used. The protocol was immunoSEQ multiplex PCR, while the TCRdb copy is restricted to in-frame clones and leaves out a portion. Recorded here are around 100,000 clones; the top ten clones represent 3% to 3.5%. The source material was PBMCs. This TCR came from a man aged 35 to 55 in good health and CMV-seronegative.

The CDR3 DNA reads as TGTGCCAGCAGCAATAGCGGGGGGGGGTACGAGCAGTACTTC. This encodes CASSNSGGGYEQYF. This chain links TRBV7-2 with TRBJ2-7; 11 bases are shared with TRBD2. Losses at the gene ends were 5 bases for V and 4 bases for J; bases not matched to a gene: 4. There are 14 residues in the CDR3. CDR1 is SGHTA and CDR2 is FQGNSA in the germline V gene.